This TCR beta chain was observed in a study of shared clonotypes between healthy human individuals. Study findings and constraints: Sample collection involved blood only; tissue repertoires are likely different. Clonotype sharing among donors, it was expected, would be affected by sequencing depth. Researchers found naive subsets generally carried larger estimated richness than memory subsets.

Germline V gives CDR1 SNHLY, CDR2 FYNNEI. The V gene lost 3 bases and the J gene lost 6 bases, with 17 bases spanning the gap. This CDR3 is built from 15 residues. On this clone: Its specificity is not known.

Once extracted for a subset, genomic DNA was divided evenly among several immunoSEQ plates. The assay was immunoSEQ multiplex PCR, and TCRdb's table has in-frame clones only and misses some. There are 550,000 to 850,000 clones in the sample; about two thirds occur only once, and 1.8% lies in the top ten. The sequence was obtained from a woman under 40 in good health. Sequenced: memory CD4+ T cells sorted from blood. The subset: CD45RA-negative fraction. The rearrangement uses TRBV2 and TRBJ1-2; tentatively, D is TRBD1 (5 bases). The CDR3 nucleotides read TGTGCCAGCAGTGAGTTCCAGGGAGTAGTTAATGGCTACACCTTC. Translating gives CASSEFQGVVNGYTF. Complete variable domain (other parts from reference TRBV2 and TRBJ1-2): EPEVTQTPSHQVTQMGQEVILRCVPISNHLYFYWYRQILGQKVEFLVSFYNNEISEKSEIFDDQFSVERPDGSNFTLKIRSTKLEDSAMYFCASSEFQGVVNGYTFGSGTRLTVV.